This T cell receptor (beta chain) derives from a study of T cell responses to AZD1222 COVID-19 vaccine. Study-wide points: Reports say nearly half of spike-specific TCRs go after unmutated variant regions.

The trim removed 9 bases at V and 4 bases at J, leaving 7 bases unmatched. This CDR3 region has 14 residues. From germline, CDR1 is MNHEY and CDR2 SVGAGI. Here immunoSEQ multiplex PCR was the method, and the copy in TCRdb shows in-frame clones only, minus some. The table lists over 75,000 clones, roughly nine tenths of them singletons. Details on this clone: The antigen is undetermined.

This sequence originates from an adult who received the AZD1222 COVID-19 vaccine. The sample was peripheral blood, taken 28 days after the second AZD1222 dose. V is TRBV6-5 and J is TRBJ2-2, with 8 bases matching TRBD2. The DNA of the CDR3 is TGTGCCAGTCACGGGGGGGCGGGCACCGGGGAGCTGTTTTTT. This gives the protein CASHGGAGTGELFF.